This T cell receptor beta chain was identified during a study of response to subunit inactivated influenza vaccine. Germline loops: CDR1 MNHEY, CDR2 SVGAGI. J lost 8 bases, V lost 2 bases, and 6 bases had no gene match. The CDR3 spans 16 residues. Notes on the study in general: T cells newly recruited by each seasonal influenza vaccination are few, the authors suggested.

TCRdb analysed the RT-PCR reads with MiXCR anew, one entry per CDR3 protein. Found here are some 550,000 distinct CDR3 sequences, approximately 20% of them singletons; the top ten hold approximately 3%. Of note for this clonotype: Its antigen remains unknown.

The data also belong to a second study, concerning T cells expressing NK-cell markers. That work contributes: TCR beta cDNA was generated via 5'RACE template switching incorporating UMIs. It was sorted CD3+CD56-NKG2C+, CD3+CD56+NKG2C- and CD3+CD56+NKG2C+ T cells that provided the TCR beta repertoires. Four donors showed these clonotypes also leading the CD3+CD56-NKG2C+ fraction.

The TCR originated in a man between 50 and 59 years old who received an inactivated influenza vaccine. The chain employs TRBV6-5 and TRBJ2-1, with 13 bases matching TRBD2. The sequencing used CD4+ T cells sorted from PBMCs, collected about 12 days after vaccination. CDR3 sequence (DNA): TGTGCCAGCAGTTACACTAGCGGGGGGGCATTCGATGAGCAGTTCTTC. Its translation is CASSYTSGGAFDEQFF.